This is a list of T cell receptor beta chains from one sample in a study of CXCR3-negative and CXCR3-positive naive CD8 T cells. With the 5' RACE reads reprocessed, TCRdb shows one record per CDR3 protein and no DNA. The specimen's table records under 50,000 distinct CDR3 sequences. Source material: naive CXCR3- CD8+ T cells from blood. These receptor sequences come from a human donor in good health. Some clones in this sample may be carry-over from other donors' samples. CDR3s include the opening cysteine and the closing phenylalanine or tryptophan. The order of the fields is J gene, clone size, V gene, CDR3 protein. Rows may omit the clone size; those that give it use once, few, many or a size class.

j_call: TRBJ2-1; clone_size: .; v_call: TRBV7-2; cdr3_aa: CASSRLGGGNNEQFF
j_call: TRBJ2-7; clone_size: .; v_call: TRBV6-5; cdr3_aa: CASSTVGTVYEQYF
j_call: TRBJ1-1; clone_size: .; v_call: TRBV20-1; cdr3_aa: CSASEGHLNTEAFF
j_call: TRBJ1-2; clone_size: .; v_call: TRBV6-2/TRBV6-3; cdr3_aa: CASSSTGQGYTF
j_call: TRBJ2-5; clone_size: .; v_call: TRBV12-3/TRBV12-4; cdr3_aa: CASSLTGRLRETQYF
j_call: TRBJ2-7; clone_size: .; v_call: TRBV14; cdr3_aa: CASSQRPYEQYF
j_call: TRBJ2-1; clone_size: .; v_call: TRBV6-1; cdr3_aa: CASSDSNHPQQFF
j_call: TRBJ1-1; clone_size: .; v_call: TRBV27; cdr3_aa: CASRTAMNTEAFF
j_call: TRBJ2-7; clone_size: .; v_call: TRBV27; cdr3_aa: CASSPRGRGFDEQYF
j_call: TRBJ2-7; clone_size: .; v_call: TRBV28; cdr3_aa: CASSSSGLVGEQYF
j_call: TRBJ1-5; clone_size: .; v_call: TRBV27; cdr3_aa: CASSFSSAMNQPQHF
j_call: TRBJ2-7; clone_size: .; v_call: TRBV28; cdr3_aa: CASSFNGYYEQYF
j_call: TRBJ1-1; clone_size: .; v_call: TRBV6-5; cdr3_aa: CASSYTRTGNTEAFF
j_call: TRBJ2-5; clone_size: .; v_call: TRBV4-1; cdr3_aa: CASSPLSTGIHEETQYF
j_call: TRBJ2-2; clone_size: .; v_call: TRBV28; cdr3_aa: CASSFPLSGELFF
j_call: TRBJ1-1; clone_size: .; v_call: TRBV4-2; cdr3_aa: CASSWGTENTEAFF
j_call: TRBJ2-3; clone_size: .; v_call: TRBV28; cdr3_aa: CASSFGAGDTDTQYF
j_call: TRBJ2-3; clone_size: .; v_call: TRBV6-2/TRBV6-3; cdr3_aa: CASSFNHRTSGAITDTQYF
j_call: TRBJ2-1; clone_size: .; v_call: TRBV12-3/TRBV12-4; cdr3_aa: CASSSSGNEQFF
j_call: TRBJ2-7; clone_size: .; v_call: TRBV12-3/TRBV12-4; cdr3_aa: CASSLGGVGEQYF
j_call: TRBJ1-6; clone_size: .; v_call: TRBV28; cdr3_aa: CASSLWPSNSPLHF
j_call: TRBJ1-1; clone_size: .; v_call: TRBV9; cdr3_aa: CASSARQGVNTEAFF
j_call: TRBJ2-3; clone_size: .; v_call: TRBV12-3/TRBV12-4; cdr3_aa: CASSLLGYTDTQYF
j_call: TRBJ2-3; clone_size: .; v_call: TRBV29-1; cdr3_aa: CSARGGSSPDTQYF
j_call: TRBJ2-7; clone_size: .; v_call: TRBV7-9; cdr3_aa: CASSPPTSGSGHEQYF
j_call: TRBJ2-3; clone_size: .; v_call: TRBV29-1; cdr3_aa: CSVITSGRGDTQYF
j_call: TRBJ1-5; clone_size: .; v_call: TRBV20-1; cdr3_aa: CSARGEEGYQPQHF
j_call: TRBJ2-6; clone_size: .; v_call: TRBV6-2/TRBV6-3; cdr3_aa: CASSVSGSGANVLTF
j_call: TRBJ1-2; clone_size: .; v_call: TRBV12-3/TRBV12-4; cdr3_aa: CASSLPGGDGYTF
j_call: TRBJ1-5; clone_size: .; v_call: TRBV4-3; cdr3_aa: CASSHTRGYQPQHF
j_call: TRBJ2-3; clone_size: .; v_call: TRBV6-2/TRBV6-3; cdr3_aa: CASSGGTTDTQYF
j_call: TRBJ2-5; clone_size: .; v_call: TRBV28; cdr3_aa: CASSLRRWEETQYF
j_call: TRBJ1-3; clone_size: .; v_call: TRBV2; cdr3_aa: CASSRFLLLGAGNTIYF
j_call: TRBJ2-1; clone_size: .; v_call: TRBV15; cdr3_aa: CATSRDRAWEFF
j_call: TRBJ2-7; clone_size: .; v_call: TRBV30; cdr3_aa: CAWTESYEQYF
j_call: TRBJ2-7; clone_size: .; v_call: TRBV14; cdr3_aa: CASSPLWAGWTVEQYF
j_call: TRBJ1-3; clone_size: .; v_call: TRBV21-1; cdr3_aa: CASSTSGQRFPSGNTIYF
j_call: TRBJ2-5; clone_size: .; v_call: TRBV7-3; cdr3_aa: CASSLKMDRGRGETQYF
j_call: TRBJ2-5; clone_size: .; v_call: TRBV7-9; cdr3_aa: CASSFVGSAETQYF
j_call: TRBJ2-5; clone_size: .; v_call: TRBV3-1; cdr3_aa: CASSQDGLAGAETQYF
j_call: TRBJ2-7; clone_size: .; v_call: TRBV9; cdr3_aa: CASSVGGSSYEQYF
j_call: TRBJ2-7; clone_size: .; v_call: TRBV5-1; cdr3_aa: CASSLNGYEQYF
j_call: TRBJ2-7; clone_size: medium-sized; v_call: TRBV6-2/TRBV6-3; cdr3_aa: CASSYSRGTRSYEQYF
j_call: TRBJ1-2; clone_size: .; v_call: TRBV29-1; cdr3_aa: CSVEDNYGYTF
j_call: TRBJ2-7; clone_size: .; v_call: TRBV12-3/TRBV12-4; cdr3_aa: CASSAIQGPTPYEQYF
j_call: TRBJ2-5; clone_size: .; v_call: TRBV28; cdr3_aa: CASSLSEETQYF
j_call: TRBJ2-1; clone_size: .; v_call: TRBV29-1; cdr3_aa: CSVPLFGAGRNEQFF
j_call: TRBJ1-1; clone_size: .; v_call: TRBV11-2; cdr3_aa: CASSLIRQDPEAFF
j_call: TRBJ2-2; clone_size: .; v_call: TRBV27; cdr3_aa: CASSLGWAGELFF
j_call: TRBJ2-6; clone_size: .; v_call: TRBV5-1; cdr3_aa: CASSFLQGARGANVLTF
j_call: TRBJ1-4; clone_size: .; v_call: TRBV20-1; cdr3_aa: CSGRDIYATNEKLFF